This entry describes one TCR beta chain. No antigen is known for it. One end of the junction fails to match germline, which may point to a read error. This sample was included in a study of cytomegalovirus exposure and HLA in healthy donors. For the study at large: The 95 to 150 validation repertoires used the same platform as the 666 first-cohort repertoires, a later analysis reported. Findings of the study overall: Rare TCR sequences dominated, though some public TCRs recurred in many donors. Under in vitro conditions, three CMV-associated chains were confirmed as specific for CMV antigens.

Sequencing used immunoSEQ multiplex PCR; TCRdb keeps in-frame clones, though not all of them. The repertoire has about 200,000 clones, 65% to 90% of them found once; the top ten carry about an eighth. The sequencing sample was made of PBMCs. The source of this sequence is a woman under 40 in good health and CMV-seropositive.

CDR3 sequence reads: CASRPGGSYTEAFF. The CDR3 bases are TGTGCCAGCAGACCGGGGGGCTCGTACACTGAAGCCTTCTTT. V and J are TRBV11-3 and TRBJ1-1; weak D call: TRBD1 (6 bases). This CDR3 comprises 14 residues. Germline-derived CDR1 and CDR2 are SGHNT and YENEEA.